Listed below are T cell receptor beta chains from one sample, sequenced in a study of shared clonotypes between healthy human individuals. Generated by immunoSEQ multiplex PCR, the TCRdb table keeps only in-frame clones and is missing some. Found here are 660,000 or so clones, roughly 96% of them singletons; the top ten hold less than 0.13%. Sequenced sample: naive CD8+ T cells sorted from blood. The receptors originated from a woman between 25 and 40 years old in good health. CDR3s leave out the opening cysteine and the closing phenylalanine or tryptophan. The order of the fields is V gene, J gene, CDR3 protein.

TRBV10-1	TRBJ2-7	ASSAGKYHEQY
TRBV13	TRBJ2-7	ASSLVGDEQY
TRBV2	TRBJ1-4	ASSEAEGPREKLF
TRBV4-1	TRBJ2-7	ASSQLRTREQY
TRBV11-3	TRBJ2-1	ASSPIGLAGNNEQF
TRBV11-2	TRBJ2-7	ASSLGWDKSYEQY
TRBV6-5	TRBJ1-2	ASSPTTGSGGYT
TRBV28	TRBJ1-5	ASSLSRSNQPQH
TRBV19	TRBJ2-7	ASSTLGHEQY
TRBV11-3	TRBJ2-3	ASSYTSGSVDTQY
TRBV2	TRBJ2-5	ASSEWELIQETQY
TRBV9	TRBJ2-2	ASSVGGGWNTGELF
TRBV15	TRBJ2-7	ATSRAGGKDEQY
TRBV9	TRBJ2-3	ASSARRTSTDTQY
TRBV2	TRBJ1-3	ASSETVDFSGNTIY
TRBV7-9	TRBJ2-1	ASSFETSGGYSYNEQF
TRBV27	TRBJ2-1	ASSPDSAYQF
TRBV11-2	TRBJ2-7	ASSSNSYEQY
TRBV15	TRBJ1-1	ATRGRVGNTEAF
TRBV6-1	TRBJ1-1	ASSEKDRALFTEAF
TRBV6-5	TRBJ2-5	ASSANPGLQETQY
TRBV5-1	TRBJ1-6	ASSFDMEYNSPLH
TRBV7-6	TRBJ2-3	ASSLREGDTQY
TRBV6-5	TRBJ1-2	ASTGGEGYT
TRBV28	-	ASRDDSYEQY
TRBV14	TRBJ2-2	ASSQDGWWDTNTGELF
TRBV10-2	TRBJ2-1	ASIRDNEQF
TRBV2	TRBJ2-5	ASGLPGVETQY
TRBV28	TRBJ2-3	ASSFRWGGTDTQY
TRBV6-6	TRBJ2-5	ASSYSITGTQETQY
TRBV11-2	TRBJ2-1	ASSNRDSIYNEQF
TRBV27	TRBJ2-3	ASSLLGDTQY